These 13 T cell receptor beta chains originate from one sample sequenced in a study of cytomegalovirus exposure and HLA in healthy donors. Primers included in the PCR were 60 Vbeta and 13 Jbeta primers. Generated by immunoSEQ multiplex PCR, the TCRdb table keeps only in-frame clones and is missing some. The sample gives 100,000 or so clones, approximately 78% of which show up once; around 4.6% is in the top ten. Material: PBMCs. Receptors originate from a woman between 35 and 50 years old in good health and CMV-seropositive.

The chain uses TRBV19 and TRBJ1-1, with D tentatively TRBD1 (5 bases). CDR3 size: 12 residues. The V end lost 6 bases, the J end lost 5 bases, and 10 bases lay between the germline ends. Germline values: CDR1 LNHDA, CDR2 SQIVND (reference sequence). DNA for the CDR3: TGTGCCAGTAGCCAGGGTAAGACTGAAGCTTTCTTT. Amino acids: CASSQGKTEAFF. The whole variable domain, filled in from reference TRBV19 and TRBJ1-1, reads DGGITQSPKYLFRKEGQNVTLSCEQNLNHDAMYWYRQDPGQGLRLIYYSQIVNDFQKGDIAEGYSVSREKKESFPLTVTSAQKNPTAFYLCASSQGKTEAFFGQGTRLTVV.

The chain combines TRBV6-1 with TRBJ2-5; D perhaps matches TRBD1 (6 bases). CDR3 length: 17 residues. Trimming stripped 2 bases from V and 4 bases from J, with 20 bases between. The germline gives CDR1 MNHNS, CDR2 SASEGT. DNA for the CDR3: TGTGCCAGCAGTGAATTATTTACAGGGACCGTCTCAGAGACCCAGTACTTC. This gives the protein CASSELFTGTVSETQYF.

The rearrangement uses TRBV27 and TRBJ2-7, with D perhaps matching TRBD2 (5 bases). CDR1 is MNHEY, CDR2 SMNVEV, per germline (reference sequence). Deletions cut 6 bases from V and 3 bases from J, with 9 bases between. The CDR3 covers 12 residues. The CDR3 spells CASSPDYYEQYF. In nucleotides, the CDR3 is TGTGCCAGCAGCCCCGACTACTACGAGCAGTACTTC.

This rearrangement joins TRBV11-2 to TRBJ1-5; TRBD1 matches 8 bases. Germline CDR1 is SGHAT and CDR2 is FQNNGV. V gave up 5 bases and J gave up 5 bases; unmatched junction bases: 5. CDR3 length: 14 amino acids. In DNA form, the CDR3 reads TGTGCCAGCAGCCCAGGGACAGGCGATCAGCCCCAGCATTTT. Its protein is CASSPGTGDQPQHF.

The rearrangement joins TRBV18 to TRBJ1-2; possible D gene TRBD1, 5 bases. V lost 6 bases and J 3 bases, leaving 14 bases between the germline ends. This CDR3 has 14 amino acids. Germline V gene lookup returns CDR1 KGHSH and CDR2 LQKENI. The CDR3 nucleotides are TGTGCCAGCTCCTATCAGGGTCGAGACTATGGCTACACCTTC. It yields the protein CASSYQGRDYGYTF. The whole variable domain, filled in from reference TRBV18 and TRBJ1-2, reads NAGVMQNPRHLVRRRGQEARLRCSPMKGHSHVYWYRQLPEEGLKFMVYLQKENIIDESGMPKERFSAEFPKEGPSILRIQQVVRGDSAAYFCASSYQGRDYGYTFGSGTRLTVV.

This rearrangement joins TRBV5-1 to TRBJ2-1; TRBD2 agrees at 14 bases. Unmatched junction bases numbered 7, after V lost 4 bases and J lost 4 bases. The CDR3 totals 17 residues. Germline V lookup: CDR1 SGHRS, CDR2 YFSETQ. The CDR3 protein is CASSLGLAGGNYNEQFF. CDR3 nucleotide sequence: TGCGCCAGCAGCCTCGGACTAGCGGGAGGCAATTACAATGAGCAGTTCTTC.

The V and J genes are TRBV19 and TRBJ1-1; D uncertain. The CDR3 consists of 13 residues. Germline V CDR1 and CDR2: LNHDA, SQIVND (reference sequence). V was cut by 0 bases and J by 1 base, with 3 bases left in between. DNA of the CDR3: TGTGCCAGTAGTATAGATAGGAACACTGAAGCTTTCTTT. It encodes CASSIDRNTEAFF.

V gene TRBV9 combines with J gene TRBJ2-3; possibly TRBD2 for D (6 bases). CDR1 and CDR2 (germline): SGDLS, YYNGEE. The V end lost 4 bases, the J end lost 0 bases, and 12 bases lay between the germline ends. The CDR3 length is 15 residues. CDR3 residues: CASSSGRGSTDTQYF. CDR3 coding DNA: TGTGCCAGCAGCTCGGGGCGGGGCAGCACAGATACGCAGTATTTT.

V is TRBV29-1 and J is TRBJ2-3; 10 nucleotides line up with TRBD2. V lost 6 bases to trimming and J lost 0 bases; unmatched junction nucleotides: 15. CDR1 SQVTM and CDR2 ANQGSEA come from the germline V gene. CDR3 length: 18 amino acids. Here the CDR3 DNA reads TGCAGCGTCACCGGGACTAGCGAAAGTGGGGCTAGCACAGATACGCAGTATTTT. It translates to CSVTGTSESGASTDTQYF.

The J gene is TRBJ2-1, the V gene TRBV5-4; TRBD1 matches at 9 bases. This CDR3 has 13 residues. The ends lost 4 bases at V and 7 bases at J; junction bases unmatched: 3. Looked up from germline, CDR1 is SGHNT and CDR2 is YYREEE (reference sequence). For the CDR3, the DNA is TGTGCCAGCAGCCCGGGGACAGGGAATGAGCAGTTCTTC. Translated: CASSPGTGNEQFF.

The gene calls are TRBV16 and TRBJ1-5; TRBD1 is a possible D gene (6 bases). Germline V gene lookup returns CDR1 KGHSY and CDR2 FQNENV. The V end lost 0 bases, the J end lost 4 bases, and 10 bases lay between the germline ends. The CDR3 extends over 15 amino acids. CDR3 bases: TGTGCCAGCAGCCAATCGGGAGGGGGAAATCAGCCCCAGCATTTT. Its translation: CASSQSGGGNQPQHF.

The chain recombines TRBV12-1 with TRBJ1-2; the table's D gene call, TRBD1, was not cross checked with the DNA. TRBV12-1 is a listed pseudogene. The CDR3 contains 14 residues. CDR3 nucleotides: TGTGCCAGCAGCTTTTATAACAGGGCCTATGGCTACACCTTC. This codes for CASSFYNRAYGYTF.

The genes are TRBV7-9 and TRBJ2-7; the D gene is possibly TRBD1 (6 bases). The germline V gene has CDR1 SEHNR and CDR2 FQNEAQ (reference sequence). This CDR3 is 15 amino acids long. The germline V and J ends were trimmed by 4 bases and 4 bases, with 17 bases remaining between them. The CDR3 is CASSYRTEGMYEQYF. The CDR3 nucleotides read TGTGCCAGCAGCTACCGGACAGAGGGGATGTACGAGCAGTACTTC.